This TCR beta chain was observed in a study of read filtering for tumor transcriptome and immune sequencing. On the study more broadly: Among patients, 17 to 20 were male and approximately 15 female, aged 47 to 80 (mean about 69). DNase treatment preceded whole-transcriptome library preparation. R-ISS stage counts were 8 or 9 for I, about 15 for II, 6 or 7 for III. Study-wide findings and caveats: Single-read clonotypes: 80% to 90% of IR-seq clonotypes (roughly 4% of reads), almost 75% of RNA-seq clonotypes (approximately 43% of reads).

Concerning this clonotype: Its specificity is unknown. The junction departs from the called germline gene at one end, perhaps through a read error.

From approximately 430 ng of RNA, a library with molecular barcoded alpha/delta and beta/gamma adaptors was made. TCRdb recomputed calls from the reads with MiXCR, one row per CDR3 protein. The data hold around 58,000 distinct CDR3 sequences, with about 15% observed a single time. The CDR3 totals 15 residues. From germline, CDR1 is MNHNS and CDR2 SASEGT. The chain couples TRBV6-1 to TRBJ2-2; 12 positions agree with TRBD2. The sample was a population of CD138-negative cells sorted from bone marrow. The source is a donor at least 40 years old with multiple myeloma. CDR3 DNA: TGTGACAGCGTACGACTAGCGGGAGCAGGCGGGGAGCTGTTTTTT. The encoded protein is CDSVRLAGAGGELFF.